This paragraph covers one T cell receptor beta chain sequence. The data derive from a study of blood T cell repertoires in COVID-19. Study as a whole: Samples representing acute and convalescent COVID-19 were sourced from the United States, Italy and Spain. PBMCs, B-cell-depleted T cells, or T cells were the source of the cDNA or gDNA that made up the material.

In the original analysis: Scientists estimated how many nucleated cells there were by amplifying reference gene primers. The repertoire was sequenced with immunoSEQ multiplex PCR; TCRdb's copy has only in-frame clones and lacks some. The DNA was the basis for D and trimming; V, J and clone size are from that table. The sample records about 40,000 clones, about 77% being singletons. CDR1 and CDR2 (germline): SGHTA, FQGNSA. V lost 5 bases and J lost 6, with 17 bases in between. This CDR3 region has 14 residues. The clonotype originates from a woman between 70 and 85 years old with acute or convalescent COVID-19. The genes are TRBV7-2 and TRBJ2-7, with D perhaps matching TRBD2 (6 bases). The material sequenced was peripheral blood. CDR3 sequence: CASSPMAGYGEQYF. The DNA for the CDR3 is TGTGCCAGCAGCCCCATGGCGGGGTACGGCGAGCAGTACTTC.